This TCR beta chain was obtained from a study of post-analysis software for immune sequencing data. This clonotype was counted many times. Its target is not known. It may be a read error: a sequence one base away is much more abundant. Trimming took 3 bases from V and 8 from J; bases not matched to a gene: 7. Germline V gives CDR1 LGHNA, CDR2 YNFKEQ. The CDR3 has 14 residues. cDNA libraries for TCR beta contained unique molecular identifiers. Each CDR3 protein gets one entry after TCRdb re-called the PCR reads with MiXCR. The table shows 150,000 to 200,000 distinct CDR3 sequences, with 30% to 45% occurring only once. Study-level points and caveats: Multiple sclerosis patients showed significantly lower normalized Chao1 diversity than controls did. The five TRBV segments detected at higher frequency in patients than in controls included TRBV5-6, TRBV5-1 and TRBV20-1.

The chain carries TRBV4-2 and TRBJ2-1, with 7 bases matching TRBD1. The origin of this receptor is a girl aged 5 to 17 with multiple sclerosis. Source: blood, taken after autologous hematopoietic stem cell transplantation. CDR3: CASSQQTGRDEQFF. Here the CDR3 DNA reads TGTGCCAGCAGCCAGCAGACAGGGCGGGATGAGCAGTTCTTC.